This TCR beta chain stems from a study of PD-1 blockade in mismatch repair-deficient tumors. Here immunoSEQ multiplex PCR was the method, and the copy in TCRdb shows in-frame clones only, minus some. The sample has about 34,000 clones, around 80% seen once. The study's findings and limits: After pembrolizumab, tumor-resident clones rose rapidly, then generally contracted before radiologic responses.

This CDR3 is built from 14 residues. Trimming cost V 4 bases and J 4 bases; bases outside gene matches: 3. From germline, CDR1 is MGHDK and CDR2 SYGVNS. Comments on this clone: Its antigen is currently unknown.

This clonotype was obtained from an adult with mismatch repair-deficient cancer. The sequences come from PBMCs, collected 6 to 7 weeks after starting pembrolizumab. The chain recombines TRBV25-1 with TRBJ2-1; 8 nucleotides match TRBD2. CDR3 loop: CASSVLAVYNEQFF. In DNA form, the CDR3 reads TGTGCCAGCAGTGTACTAGCGGTTTACAATGAGCAGTTCTTC. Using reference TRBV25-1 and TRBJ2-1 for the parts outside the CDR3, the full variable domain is EADIYQTPRYLVIGTGKKITLECSQTMGHDKMYWYQQDPGMELHLIHYSYGVNSTEKGDLSSESTVSRIRTEHFPLTLESARPSHTSQYLCASSVLAVYNEQFFGPGTRLTVL.